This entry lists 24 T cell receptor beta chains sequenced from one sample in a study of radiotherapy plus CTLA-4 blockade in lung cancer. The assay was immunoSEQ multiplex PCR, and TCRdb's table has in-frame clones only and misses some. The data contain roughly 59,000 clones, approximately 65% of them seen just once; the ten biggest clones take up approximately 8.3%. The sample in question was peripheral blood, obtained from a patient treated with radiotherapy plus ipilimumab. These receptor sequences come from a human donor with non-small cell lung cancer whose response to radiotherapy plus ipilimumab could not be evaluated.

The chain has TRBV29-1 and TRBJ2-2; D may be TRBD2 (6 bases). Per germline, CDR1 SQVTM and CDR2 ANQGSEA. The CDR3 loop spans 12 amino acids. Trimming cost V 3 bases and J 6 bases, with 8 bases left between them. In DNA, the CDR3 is TGCAGCGTTGATGGCGGGGCCGGGGAGCTGTTTTTT. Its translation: CSVDGGAGELFF.

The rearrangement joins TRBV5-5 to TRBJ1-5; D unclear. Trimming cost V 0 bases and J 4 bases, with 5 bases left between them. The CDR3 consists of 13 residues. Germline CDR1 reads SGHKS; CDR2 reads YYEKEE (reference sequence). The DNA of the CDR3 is TGTGCCAGCAGCTTGGCCTTGAATCAGCCCCAGCATTTT. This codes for CASSLALNQPQHF.

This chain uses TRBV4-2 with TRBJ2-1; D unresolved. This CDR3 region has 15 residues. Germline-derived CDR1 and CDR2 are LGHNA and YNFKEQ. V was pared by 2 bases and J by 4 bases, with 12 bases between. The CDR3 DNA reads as TGTGCCAGCAGCCAACGGCTCGACACTTACAATGAGCAGTTCTTC. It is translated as CASSQRLDTYNEQFF.

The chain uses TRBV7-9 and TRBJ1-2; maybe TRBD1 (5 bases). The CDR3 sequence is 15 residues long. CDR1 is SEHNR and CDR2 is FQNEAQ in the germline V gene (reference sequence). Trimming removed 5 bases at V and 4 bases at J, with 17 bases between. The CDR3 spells CASSGDRSNRYGYTF. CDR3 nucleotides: TGTGCCAGCAGCGGAGACAGATCGAACCGCTATGGCTACACCTTC.

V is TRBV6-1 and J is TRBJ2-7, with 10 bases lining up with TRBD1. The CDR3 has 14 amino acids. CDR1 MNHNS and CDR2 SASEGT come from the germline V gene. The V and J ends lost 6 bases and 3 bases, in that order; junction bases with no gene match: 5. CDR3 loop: CASRERTGGYEQYF. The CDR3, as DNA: TGTGCCAGCAGAGAAAGGACAGGGGGCTACGAGCAGTACTTC.

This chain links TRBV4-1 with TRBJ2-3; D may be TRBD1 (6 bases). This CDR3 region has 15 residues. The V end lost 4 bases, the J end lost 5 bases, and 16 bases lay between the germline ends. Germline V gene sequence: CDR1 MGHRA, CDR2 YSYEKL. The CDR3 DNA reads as TGCGCCAGCAGCCGTAGGACAGCCGAGGGAGATACGCAGTATTTT. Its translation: CASSRRTAEGDTQYF.

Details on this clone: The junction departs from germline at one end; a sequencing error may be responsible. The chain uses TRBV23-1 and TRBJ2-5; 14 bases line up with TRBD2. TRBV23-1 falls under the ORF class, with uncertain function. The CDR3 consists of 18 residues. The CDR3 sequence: CASIQPGLAGARGETQYF. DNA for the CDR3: TGCGCCAGCATTCAACCGGGACTAGCGGGGGCTAGGGGGGAGACCCAGTACTTC.

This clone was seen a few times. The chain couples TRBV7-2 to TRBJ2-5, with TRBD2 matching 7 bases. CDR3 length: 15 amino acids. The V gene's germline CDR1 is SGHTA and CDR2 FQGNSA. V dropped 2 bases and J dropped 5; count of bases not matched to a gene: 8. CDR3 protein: CASSLNGGSRETQYF. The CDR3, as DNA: TGTGCCAGCAGCTTAAACGGCGGGAGTCGGGAGACCCAGTACTTC.

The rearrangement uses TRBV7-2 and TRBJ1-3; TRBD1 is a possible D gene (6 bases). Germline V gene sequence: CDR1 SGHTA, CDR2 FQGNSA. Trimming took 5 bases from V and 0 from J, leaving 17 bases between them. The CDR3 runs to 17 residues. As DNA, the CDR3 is TGTGCCAGCAGCGCGCAAACAGGGTTCACCTCTGGAAACACCATATATTTT. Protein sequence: CASSAQTGFTSGNTIYF.

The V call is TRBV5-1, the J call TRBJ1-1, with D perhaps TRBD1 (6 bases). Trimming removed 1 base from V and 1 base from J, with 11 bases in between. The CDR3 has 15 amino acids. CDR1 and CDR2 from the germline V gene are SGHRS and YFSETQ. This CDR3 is CASSLRGAQNTEAFF. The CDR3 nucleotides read TGCGCCAGCAGCTTGCGGGGGGCGCAGAACACTGAAGCTTTCTTT.

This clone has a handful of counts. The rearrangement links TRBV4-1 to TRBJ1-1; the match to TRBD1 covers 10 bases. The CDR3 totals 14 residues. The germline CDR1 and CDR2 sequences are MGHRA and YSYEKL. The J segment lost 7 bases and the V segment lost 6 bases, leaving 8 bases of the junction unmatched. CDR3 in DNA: TGCGCCAGCAGGGCCGGTGGGGACAGGGGTGAAGCTTTCTTT. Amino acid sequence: CASRAGGDRGEAFF.

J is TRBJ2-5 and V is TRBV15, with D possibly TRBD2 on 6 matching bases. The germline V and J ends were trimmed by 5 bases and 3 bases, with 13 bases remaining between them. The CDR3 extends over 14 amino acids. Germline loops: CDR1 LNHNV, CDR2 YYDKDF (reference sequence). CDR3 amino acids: CATSVGTVKETQYF. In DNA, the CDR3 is TGTGCCACCAGCGTCGGGACTGTAAAAGAGACCCAGTACTTC. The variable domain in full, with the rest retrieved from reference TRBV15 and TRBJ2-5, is DAMVIQNPRYQVTQFGKPVTLSCSQTLNHNVMYWYQQKSSQAPKLLFHYYDKDFNNEADTPDNFQSRRPNTSFCFLDIRSPGLGDTAMYLCATSVGTVKETQYFGPGTRLLVL.

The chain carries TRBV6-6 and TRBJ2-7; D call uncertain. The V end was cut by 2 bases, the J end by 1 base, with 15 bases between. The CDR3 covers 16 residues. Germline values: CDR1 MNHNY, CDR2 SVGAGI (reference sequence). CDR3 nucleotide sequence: TGTGCCAGCAGTTACGGTGGGCCCCCCACTTCCTACGAGCAGTACTTC. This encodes CASSYGGPPTSYEQYF.

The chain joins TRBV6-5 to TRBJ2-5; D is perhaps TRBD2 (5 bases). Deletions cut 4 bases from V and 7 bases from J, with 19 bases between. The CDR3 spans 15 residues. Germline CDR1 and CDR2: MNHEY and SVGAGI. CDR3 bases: TGTGCCAGCAGTTTATTGGGGTGGGGAGAGGGGACCCAGTACTTC. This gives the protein CASSLLGWGEGTQYF.

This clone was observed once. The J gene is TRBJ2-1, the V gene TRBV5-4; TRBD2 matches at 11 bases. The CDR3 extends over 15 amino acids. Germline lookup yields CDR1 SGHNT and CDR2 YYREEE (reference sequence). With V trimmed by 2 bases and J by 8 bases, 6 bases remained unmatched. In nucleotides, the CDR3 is TGTGCCAGCAGCTTCACCCTAGCGGGAGGTGATGAGCAGTTCTTC. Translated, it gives CASSFTLAGGDEQFF. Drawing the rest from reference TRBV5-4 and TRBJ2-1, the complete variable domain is ETGVTQSPTHLIKTRGQQVTLRCSSQSGHNTVSWYQQALGQGPQFIFQYYREEENGRGNFPPRFSGLQFPNYSSELNVNALELDDSALYLCASSFTLAGGDEQFFGPGTRLTVL.

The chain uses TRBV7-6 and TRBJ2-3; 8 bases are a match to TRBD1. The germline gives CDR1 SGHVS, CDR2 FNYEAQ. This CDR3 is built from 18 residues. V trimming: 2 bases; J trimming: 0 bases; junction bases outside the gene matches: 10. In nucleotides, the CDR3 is TGTGCCAGCAGCTTATTCCCCCCGGACAGGGTCAGCACAGATACGCAGTATTTT. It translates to CASSLFPPDRVSTDTQYF.

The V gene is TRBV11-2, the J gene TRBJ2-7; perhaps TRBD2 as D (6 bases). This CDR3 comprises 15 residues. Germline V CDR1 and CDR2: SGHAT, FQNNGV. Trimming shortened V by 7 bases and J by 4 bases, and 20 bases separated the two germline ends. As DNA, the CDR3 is TGTGCCAGCACCGAGCAGGCGGGGCCCTATTACGAGCAGTACTTC. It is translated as CASTEQAGPYYEQYF.

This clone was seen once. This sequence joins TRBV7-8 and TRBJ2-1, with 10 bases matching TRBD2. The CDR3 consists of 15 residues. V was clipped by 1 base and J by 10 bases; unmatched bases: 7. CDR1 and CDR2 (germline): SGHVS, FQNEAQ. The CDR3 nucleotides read TGTGCCAGCAGCTTAGGTTCTAGCGGGAGAGCGGAGCAGTTCTTC. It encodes CASSLGSSGRAEQFF. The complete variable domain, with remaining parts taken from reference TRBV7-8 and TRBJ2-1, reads GAGVSQSPRYKVAKRGQDVALRCDPISGHVSLFWYQQALGQGPEFLTYFQNEAQLDKSGLPSDRFFAERPEGSVSTLKIQRTQQEDSAVYLCASSLGSSGRAEQFFGPGTRLTVL.

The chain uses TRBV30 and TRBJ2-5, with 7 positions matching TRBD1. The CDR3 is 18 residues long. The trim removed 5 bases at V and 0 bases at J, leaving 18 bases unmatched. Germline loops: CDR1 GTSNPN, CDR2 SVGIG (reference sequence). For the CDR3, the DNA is TGTGCCTGGGAAGGGACAGCGATTCAGCGTCCCCACCAAGAGACCCAGTACTTC. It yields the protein CAWEGTAIQRPHQETQYF.

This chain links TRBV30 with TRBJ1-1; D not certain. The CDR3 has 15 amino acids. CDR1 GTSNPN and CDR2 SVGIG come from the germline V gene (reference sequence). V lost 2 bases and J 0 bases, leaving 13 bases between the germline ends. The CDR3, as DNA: TGTGCCTGGAGTTATTCACTCTCCATGAACACTGAAGCTTTCTTT. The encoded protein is CAWSYSLSMNTEAFF.

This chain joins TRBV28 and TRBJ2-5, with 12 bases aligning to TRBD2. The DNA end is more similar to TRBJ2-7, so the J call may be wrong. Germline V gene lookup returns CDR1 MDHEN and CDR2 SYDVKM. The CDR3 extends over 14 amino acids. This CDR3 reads CASSFGTSGLEQYF. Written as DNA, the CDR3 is TGTGCCAGCAGTTTCGGGACTAGCGGGCTCGAGCAGTACTTC.

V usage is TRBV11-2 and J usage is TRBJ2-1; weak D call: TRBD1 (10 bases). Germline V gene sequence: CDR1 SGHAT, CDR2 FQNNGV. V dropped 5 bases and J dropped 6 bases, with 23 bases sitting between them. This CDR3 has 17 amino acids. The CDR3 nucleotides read TGTGCCAGCAGCCCGGCGGGGGGGACAGGGGATCCCAATGAGCAGTTCTTC. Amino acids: CASSPAGGTGDPNEQFF.

The CDR3 is CASSLERGIGDYGYTF. The CDR3 DNA is TGTGCCAGCAGCTTAGAACGAGGCATCGGTGACTATGGCTACACCTTC. This chain connects TRBV11-2 to TRBJ1-2; D is uncertain. The germline V gene has CDR1 SGHAT and CDR2 FQNNGV. Trimming shortened V by 0 bases and J by 3 bases, and 14 bases separated the two germline ends. CDR3 length equals 16 residues.

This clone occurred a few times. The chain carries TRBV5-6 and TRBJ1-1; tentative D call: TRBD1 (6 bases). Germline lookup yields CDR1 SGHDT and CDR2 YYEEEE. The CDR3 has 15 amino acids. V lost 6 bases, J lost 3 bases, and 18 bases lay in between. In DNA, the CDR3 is TGTGCCAGCACCGTAGTAATGGGGGGGCACACTGAAGCTTTCTTT. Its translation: CASTVVMGGHTEAFF.